This T cell receptor (beta chain) appears in the sequencing data of a study of shared clonotypes between healthy human individuals. Several immunoSEQ plates held equal portions of the genomic DNA taken from each subset. In the original processing: Quality scores were absent from the junction-only immunoSEQ sequences, so filtering differed. TCRdb's table, derived via immunoSEQ multiplex PCR, lists solely in-frame clones and lacks some. V, J and clone size derive from that table, while D and trimming were established from the DNA sequence. The sample carries around 430,000 clones, 70% to 80% recorded once. This clone has more than one count but fewer than ten. Its antigen remains unidentified. The V gene lost 6 bases and the J gene lost 2 bases, with 10 bases spanning the gap. The CDR3 sequence is 13 residues long. Germline V gene lookup returns CDR1 LNHDA and CDR2 SQIVND (reference sequence). The unsorted samples took tens of millions of PBMCs to get genomic DNA.

Study-level points and caveats: Owing to a small donor count, the genetic and exposure-history diversity represented was limited.

The chain combines TRBV19 with TRBJ2-5, with D uncertain. Material: PBMCs. The clonotype comes from a woman aged 40 to 50 in good health. Some clones in this sample may be carry-over from other donors' samples. The CDR3 region is CASRVASQETQYF. The DNA of the CDR3 is TGTGCCAGTAGAGTGGCTAGTCAAGAGACCCAGTACTTC.